A single sample is the source of the 29 T cell receptor beta chains below, sequenced in a study of response to subunit inactivated influenza vaccine. TCRdb re-called the RT-PCR reads with MiXCR, one entry per CDR3 protein. Found here are some 500,000 distinct CDR3 sequences, about 25% of them singletons; the top ten hold 1.9%. The sample here was CD4+ T cells sorted from PBMCs, taken around 5 days after vaccination. These receptors all come from a man aged 45-65 years who received an inactivated influenza vaccine.

This clonotype was found a few times. The chain recombines TRBV12-3 or TRBV12-4 with TRBJ2-2; perhaps D is TRBD1 or TRBD2 (5 bases each). The germline V and J ends were trimmed by 6 bases and 4 bases, with 15 bases remaining between them. The CDR3 has 15 amino acids. CDR3 bases: TGTGCCAGCAGCCCCCTCACGGGACCCACCGGGGAGCTGTTTTTT. It is translated as CASSPLTGPTGELFF.

This clonotype has a handful of counts. The J gene is TRBJ2-3, the V gene TRBV10-3; D unresolved. This CDR3 is 14 amino acids long. Trimming left V 6 bases short and J 2 bases short, with 12 bases between. Germline CDR1 reads ENHRY; CDR2 reads SYGVKD. The chain's CDR3 is CAISQWAVTDTQYF. As DNA, the CDR3 is TGTGCCATCAGCCAGTGGGCGGTCACAGATACGCAGTATTTT.

The J gene is TRBJ2-1, the V gene TRBV4-1; a possible D gene is TRBD1 (6 bases). Germline-derived CDR1 and CDR2 are MGHRA and YSYEKL. The CDR3 extends over 15 amino acids. V lost 6 bases, J lost 0 bases, and 12 bases lay in between. This CDR3 reads CASSRGHRSYNEQFF. The CDR3 DNA reads as TGCGCCAGCAGTCGGGGACACCGCTCCTACAATGAGCAGTTCTTC.

Ten or more counts support this clonotype. In nucleotides, the CDR3 is TGTGCCATCAGTGAGGTGACTAACTATGGCTACACCTTC. Residues: CAISEVTNYGYTF. This chain joins TRBV10-3 and TRBJ1-2; D is undetermined. CDR1 and CDR2 from the germline V gene are ENHRY and SYGVKD. This CDR3 contains 13 residues. V lost 2 bases to trimming and J lost 0 bases, with 4 bases between them.

This clonotype was observed at least ten times. The chain links TRBV7-2 to TRBJ2-1; D gene ambiguous. Trimming cost V 1 base and J 11 bases, with 6 bases left between them. The germline V gene encodes CDR1 SGHTA and CDR2 FQGNSA. The CDR3 length is 11 residues. The CDR3 DNA follows: TGTGCCAGCAGCTTAGACTATCAGCAGTTCTTC. Translation gives CASSLDYQQFF.

The chain links TRBV14 to TRBJ2-1, with 7 bases identical to TRBD1. The CDR3 totals 12 residues. With 5 bases clipped from V and 9 bases from J, the junction kept 4 bases outside the gene matches. Germline V gene sequence: CDR1 SGHDN, CDR2 FVKESK. The DNA for the CDR3 is TGTGCCAGCAGCGCCCAGGGGGTTGAGCAGTTCTTC. It encodes CASSAQGVEQFF.

This clonotype was detected a few times. V usage is TRBV5-1 and J usage is TRBJ2-3; 8 bases are shared with TRBD1. Germline V gives CDR1 SGHRS, CDR2 YFSETQ. J gave up 5 bases and V 0 bases, and 5 bases lay outside the gene matches. The CDR3 has 15 amino acids. In DNA, the CDR3 is TGCGCCAGCAGCTTGGAATCAGGGGGCTTAGATACGCAGTATTTT. Translated, it gives CASSLESGGLDTQYF.

The chain links TRBV5-1 to TRBJ2-3, with 7 bases aligning to TRBD2. The CDR3 spans 15 residues. Trimming at V came to 4 bases and at J to 0 bases, leaving 5 bases not matched to a gene. Germline V gene lookup returns CDR1 SGHRS and CDR2 YFSETQ. The CDR3 loop is CASSERTRSTDTQYF. The CDR3 DNA follows: TGCGCCAGCAGCGAAAGGACTAGAAGCACAGATACGCAGTATTTT.

This clonotype occurred a few times. The gene calls are TRBV20-1 and TRBJ2-3; perhaps TRBD1 as D (6 bases). V was shortened by 3 bases and J by 5 bases, with 15 bases between the two germline ends. Looked up from germline, CDR1 is DFQATT and CDR2 is SNEGSKA (reference sequence). CDR3 length: 14 residues. Here the CDR3 reads CSARTRQVVDTQYF. The CDR3 coding sequence is TGCAGTGCTAGGACGAGACAGGTCGTAGATACGCAGTATTTT.

This chain links TRBV28 with TRBJ1-2; D uncertain. Per the germline V gene, CDR1 is MDHEN and CDR2 is SYDVKM. V gave up 4 bases and J gave up 4 bases, with 22 bases separating them. This CDR3 has 17 amino acids. The CDR3 DNA is TGTGCCAGCAGTTCCCTCTCCGTCGGTGGCCAGCCCTATGGCTACACCTTC. Translation gives CASSSLSVGGQPYGYTF.

This clonotype was counted only a few times. The chain employs TRBV6-1 and TRBJ1-6; TRBD1 aligns across 8 bases. V shed 5 bases, J shed 5 bases, and the junction held 5 bases outside the gene matches. CDR1 and CDR2 from the germline V gene are MNHNS and SASEGT. This CDR3 comprises 15 residues. CDR3 bases: TGTGCCAGCAGTACCCGGGACAGGAATAATTCACCCCTCCACTTT. Amino acid sequence: CASSTRDRNNSPLHF.

This clonotype was observed at least ten times. CDR3 residues: CASSLFGLARTDTQYF. The CDR3 bases are TGTGCCAGCAGTTTATTCGGACTAGCTCGCACAGATACGCAGTATTTT. The chain recombines TRBV27 with TRBJ2-3, with 8 bases that match TRBD2. This CDR3 contains 16 residues. The germline V gene has CDR1 MNHEY and CDR2 SMNVEV (reference sequence). V shed 1 base, J shed 1 base, and the junction held 4 bases outside the gene matches.

This clonotype was counted a few times. The rearrangement uses TRBV18 and TRBJ2-5; D may match TRBD1 or TRBD2 (5 bases each). CDR3 length: 15 residues. V lost 0 bases and J 5 bases, leaving 13 bases between the germline ends. Germline assignment: CDR1 KGHSH and CDR2 LQKENI. The CDR3 bases are TGTGCCAGCTCACCACCCTTGGGGGTTCGCGAGACCCAGTACTTC. Its translation is CASSPPLGVRETQYF.

V is TRBV9 and J is TRBJ2-2; D gene ambiguous. V dropped 2 bases and J dropped 3 bases, with 8 bases sitting between them. The CDR3 spans 14 residues. CDR1 and CDR2 (germline): SGDLS, YYNGEE. DNA for the CDR3: TGTGCCAGCAGCGTCGCGGTTCACACCGGGGAGCTGTTTTTT. As protein: CASSVAVHTGELFF.

This clonotype has just a few counts. This chain connects TRBV10-1 to TRBJ2-5; 8 nucleotides align to TRBD1. The CDR3 extends over 13 amino acids. The junction had 6 bases not matched to a gene; V was cut back by 8 bases and J by 4 bases. Per germline, CDR1 WNHNN and CDR2 SYGVQD (reference sequence). CDR3 nucleotide sequence: TGCGCCAGCCAAGGGACAGGCGGAGAGACCCAGTACTTC. It yields the protein CASQGTGGETQYF.

The J gene is TRBJ2-1, the V gene TRBV5-1; a weak D match, TRBD1 (5 bases). This CDR3 has 16 residues. Germline assignment: CDR1 SGHRS and CDR2 YFSETQ. V was pared by 3 bases and J by 0 bases, with 13 bases between. CDR3 coding DNA: TGCGCCAGCAGCTCCCCCAGGGTGAACTCCTACAATGAGCAGTTCTTC. It is translated as CASSSPRVNSYNEQFF.

This clonotype was observed a few times. This sequence joins TRBV20-1 and TRBJ2-1; TRBD2 matches 10 bases. Losses at the gene ends were 3 bases for V and 3 bases for J; bases not matched to a gene: 5. The CDR3 is 15 residues long. Per the germline V gene, CDR1 is DFQATT and CDR2 is SNEGSKA (reference sequence). The CDR3 DNA reads TGCAGTGCTAGCCCCGTAGCGGGGGGCTACAATGAGCAGTTCTTC. It translates to CSASPVAGGYNEQFF.

This clonotype was recorded a few times. This CDR3 reads CSAVGQGITYEQYF. Written as DNA, the CDR3 is TGCAGTGCTGTGGGACAGGGGATTACCTACGAGCAGTACTTC. The chain is built from TRBV20-1 and TRBJ2-7; the match to TRBD1 covers 10 bases. The germline gives CDR1 DFQATT, CDR2 SNEGSKA (reference sequence). V lost 5 bases to trimming and J lost 2 bases; unmatched junction nucleotides: 6. The CDR3 spans 14 residues.

The chain carries TRBV12-3 or TRBV12-4 and TRBJ2-7; D call uncertain. This CDR3 contains 15 residues. Trimming cost V 0 bases and J 6 bases, with 15 bases left between them. The DNA for the CDR3 is TGTGCCAGCAGTTTAGCCCCCGCTGGACGAATCGAGCAGTACTTC. Its translation: CASSLAPAGRIEQYF.

The J gene is TRBJ1-1, the V gene TRBV12-3 or TRBV12-4; D gene unclear. The CDR3 has 12 residues. Trimming took off 7 bases at V and 0 bases at J, with 6 bases between the two ends. CDR3 residues: CASKQMNTEAFF. The CDR3 DNA reads TGTGCCAGCAAACAGATGAACACTGAAGCTTTCTTT.

The chain uses TRBV9 and TRBJ2-7; D ambiguous. Trimming removed 0 bases from V and 0 bases from J, with 7 bases in between. CDR1 is SGDLS and CDR2 is YYNGEE in the germline V gene. This CDR3 has 14 amino acids. CDR3 sequence: CASSVGGNSYEQYF. The DNA of the CDR3 is TGTGCCAGCAGCGTAGGGGGAAACTCCTACGAGCAGTACTTC.

The chain recombines TRBV14 with TRBJ2-7; D may be TRBD1 (6 bases). The CDR3 has 14 residues. V lost 2 bases and J 3 bases, leaving 11 bases between the germline ends. Germline CDR1 SGHDN, CDR2 FVKESK. This chain's CDR3 is CASSQTGIGYEQYF. In DNA, the CDR3 is TGTGCCAGCAGCCAAACAGGGATAGGCTACGAGCAGTACTTC.

This clonotype was observed a handful of times. The gene calls are TRBV12-3 or TRBV12-4 and TRBJ1-2, with D possibly matching TRBD1 (6 bases). CDR3 size: 14 residues. V gave up 3 bases and J gave up 4 bases, with 12 bases separating them. The CDR3 DNA follows: TGTGCCAGCAGTTTGAGTCGGGACATCTATGGCTACACCTTC. Translation gives CASSLSRDIYGYTF.

This clonotype was counted between two and nine times. This CDR3 reads CASNRGGFAQYF. DNA for the CDR3: TGTGCCAGCAATCGAGGGGGTTTCGCCCAGTACTTC. This sequence joins TRBV12-3 or TRBV12-4 and TRBJ2-5, with D tentatively TRBD1 (6 bases). The V and J ends lost 7 bases and 9 bases respectively, with 15 bases between them. The CDR3 loop spans 12 amino acids.

V usage is TRBV29-1 and J usage is TRBJ2-2, with no clear D. The CDR3 has 11 amino acids. With 5 bases removed from V and 3 bases from J, the gap between germline ends came to 4 bases. CDR1 and CDR2 (germline): SQVTM, ANQGSEA. CDR3 in DNA: TGCAGCGTTCTGGACACCGGGGAGCTGTTTTTT. Encoded protein: CSVLDTGELFF.

This clonotype was recorded a few times. V gene TRBV12-3 or TRBV12-4 combines with J gene TRBJ1-5, with unresolved D. CDR3 length: 14 residues. V lost 6 bases and J lost 4, with 13 bases in between. The CDR3 region has the DNA TGTGCCAGCAGGCCTGGGCTGTCAAATCAGCCCCAGCATTTT. It is translated as CASRPGLSNQPQHF.

This clonotype was recorded at least ten times. The chain combines TRBV4-3 with TRBJ2-2, with 10 bases lining up with TRBD2. CDR1 is LGHNA and CDR2 is YSLEER in the germline V gene. J gave up 2 bases and V 2 bases, and 2 bases lay outside the gene matches. The CDR3 length is 16 residues. This CDR3 reads CASSQRTSGNTGELFF. The CDR3 nucleotides are TGCGCCAGCAGCCAACGGACTAGCGGAAACACCGGGGAGCTGTTTTTT.

The chain has TRBV29-1 and TRBJ2-7; 7 bases are shared with TRBD2. With V trimmed by 6 bases and J by 4 bases, 3 bases remained unmatched. Germline values: CDR1 SQVTM, CDR2 ANQGSEA. The CDR3 is 11 amino acids. The CDR3 is CSVAGLYEQYF. Here the CDR3 DNA reads TGCAGCGTAGCGGGACTGTACGAGCAGTACTTC.

This clonotype was seen just once. The rearrangement uses TRBV27 and TRBJ1-1; 7 bases are shared with TRBD1. V was pared by 3 bases and J by 4 bases, with 2 bases of the junction left unmatched. The CDR3 has 13 amino acids. The germline V gene has CDR1 MNHEY and CDR2 SMNVEV (reference sequence). CDR3 DNA: TGTGCCAGCAGTTTTAGGGGGCCCACTGAAGCTTTCTTT. This codes for CASSFRGPTEAFF.